This is a list of T cell receptor beta chains from one sample in a study of blood T cell repertoires in COVID-19. Only in-frame clones appear in the TCRdb table, and some are missing; sequencing was by immunoSEQ multiplex PCR. The top ten hold 29% of the sample, which has 70,000 or so clones, roughly 91% seen once. The sequenced sample was peripheral blood. Receptors were obtained from an elderly woman with active or convalescent COVID-19. The CDR3 runs from the conserved cysteine through the conserved F or W. D genes are given only for firm matches. Clone size is given for some rows only: seen once, a few or many times, or a class if the clone is expanded.

V	J	D	size	CDR3	DNA
TRBV30	TRBJ2-7	TRBD2	.	CAYHLRLAGGLYEQYF	TGTGCCTACCATTTGAGACTAGCGGGGGGTCTCTACGAGCAGTACTTC
TRBV5-5	TRBJ1-5	.	.	CASRTAPGQPQHF	TGTGCCAGCCGGACAGCCCCTGGGCAGCCCCAGCATTTT
TRBV7-9	TRBJ2-5	TRBD1	.	CASSTNPGTGGFETQYF	TGTGCCAGCAGCACGAATCCCGGGACAGGGGGATTCGAGACCCAGTACTTC
TRBV5-4	TRBJ1-6	TRBD1	.	CASSEGQSSYNSPLHF	TGTGCCAGCAGCGAGGGACAGAGCTCCTATAATTCACCCCTCCACTTT
TRBV29-1	TRBJ2-7	TRBD2	.	CSVSQNSGTSGVFSYEQYF	TGCAGCGTTAGCCAAAACTCCGGGACTAGCGGGGTCTTCTCCTACGAGCAGTACTTC
TRBV30	TRBJ2-7	.	.	CAGRTTVGTASYEQYF	TGTGCCGGGCGAACGACGGTCGGGACTGCGTCCTACGAGCAGTACTTC
TRBV3-1/TRBV3-2	TRBJ2-3	TRBD2	.	CASSHWPAGAGDTQYF	TGTGCCAGCAGCCATTGGCCAGCGGGGGCTGGAGATACGCAGTATTTT
TRBV5-1	TRBJ1-3	.	.	CASSLAPTGSGNTIYF	TGCGCCAGCAGCTTGGCGCCCACAGGGTCAGGAAACACCATATATTTT
TRBV7-9	TRBJ1-6	TRBD1	.	CASSQTGANSPLHF	TGTGCCAGCAGCCAGACAGGGGCCAATTCACCCCTCCACTTT
TRBV27	TRBJ1-4	.	.	CASSPVGAEKLFF	TGTGCCAGCAGCCCAGTAGGGGCTGAAAAACTGTTTTTT
TRBV5-4	TRBJ2-7	.	.	CASSLDRDHYEQYF	TGTGCCAGCAGCCTGGACCGGGATCACTACGAGCAGTACTTC
TRBV15	TRBJ2-4	TRBD2	.	CATGYGTSGGLAKNIQYF	TGTGCCACCGGATACGGGACTAGCGGGGGCCTAGCCAAAAACATTCAGTACTTC
TRBV3-1/TRBV3-2	TRBJ1-3	TRBD1	.	CASSQTGFRNTIYF	TGTGCCAGCAGCCAGACAGGGTTTAGAAACACCATATATTTT
TRBV4-3	TRBJ2-1	.	.	CASSQGGHGNEQFF	TGCGCCAGCAGCCAAGGGGGACACGGCAATGAGCAGTTCTTC
TRBV6-2/TRBV6-3	TRBJ2-1	TRBD2	.	CASSLLGLGKNEQFF	TGTGCCAGCAGTTTGTTGGGACTAGGAAAAAATGAGCAGTTCTTC
TRBV4-2	TRBJ1-2	TRBD1	.	CASSQDRMDRAANYGYTF	TGTGCCAGCAGCCAAGATAGGATGGACAGGGCCGCCAACTATGGCTACACCTTC
TRBV7-2	TRBJ2-5	TRBD2	.	CASSQDGGGQETQYF	TGTGCCAGCAGCCAAGACGGCGGGGGCCAAGAGACCCAGTACTTC
TRBV6-6	TRBJ1-1	.	.	CASSYSRGTEAFF	TGTGCCAGCAGTTACTCGAGGGGGACTGAAGCTTTCTTT
TRBV7-9	TRBJ1-2	.	.	CASSPEGGRSIYGYTF	TGTGCCAGCAGCCCGGAGGGCGGAAGATCAATTTATGGCTACACCTTC
TRBV4-1	TRBJ1-5	.	few	CASSQEGTRSNQPQHF	TGCGCCAGCAGCCAAGAAGGGACAAGGAGCAATCAGCCCCAGCATTTT